This T cell receptor beta chain stems from a study of blood T cell repertoires in COVID-19. Background on the study: The samples span acute and convalescent COVID-19 from the United States, Italy and Spain. The analysed material was cDNA or gDNA that came from T cells, B-cell-depleted T cells, or PBMCs.

The CDR3 loop spans 16 amino acids. From germline, CDR1 is SGHDN and CDR2 FVKESK. After removal of 4 bases from V and 6 bases from J, the junction contained 11 bases not matched to a gene. In the authors' methods: Estimation of nucleated cell counts relied on the amplification of reference gene primers. Clones were sequenced by immunoSEQ multiplex PCR, and TCRdb holds only the in-frame ones, with some missing. V and J calls and clone size are those listed in that table; D and trimming were worked out from the DNA. There are about 21,000 clones in the sample; about 78% occur only once, and 9.5% to 15% lies in the top ten.

V is TRBV14 and J is TRBJ2-2, with TRBD2 matching 7 bases. This receptor was taken from a man aged 55-75 years with active COVID-19. The sequenced sample was peripheral blood. The CDR3 DNA is TGTGCCAGCAGCCCCGTGGCGGGAGACGTCGCCGGGGAGCTGTTTTTT. This translates into CASSPVAGDVAGELFF. The full variable domain, in which reference TRBV14 and TRBJ2-2 provide the parts outside the CDR3, is EAGVTQFPSHSVIEKGQTVTLRCDPISGHDNLYWYRRVMGKEIKFLLHFVKESKQDESGMPNNRFLAERTGGTYSTLKVQPAELEDSGVYFCASSPVAGDVAGELFFGEGSRLTVL.